These 9 T cell receptor beta chains originate from one sample sequenced in a study of beta chain features in type 1 diabetes (dated by TCRdb to 2016 to 2019). Receptors were amplified or captured by the immunoSEQ multiplex PCR assay. All of the isolated RNA was reverse transcribed with the High Capacity cDNA Reverse Transcription Kit, so expressed TCRB transcripts were sequenced. TCRdb provides this immuneACCESS table in a form limited to in-frame rearrangements. Some clones are lacking; in checked studies, under half of them reflect an unresolved V gene, and why the rest are absent is not known. This sample lists fewer than 350,000 clones; about 8.5% were detected once. The top ten hold more than 0.9% of the sample. The material sequenced was central memory CD4+ T cells from blood. The receptor set was obtained from a woman aged 18-29 years in good health.

This clone was seen a handful of times. The V gene is TRBV30, the J gene TRBJ1-3, with D possibly being TRBD1 (6 bases). The CDR3 spans 17 residues. V lost 4 bases and J 0 bases, leaving 19 bases between the germline ends. The germline CDR1 and CDR2 sequences are GTSNPN and SVGIG (reference sequence). In DNA form, the CDR3 reads TGTGCCTGGACAAGGTCGAAAGGACAGAACTCTGGAAACACCATATATTTT. Its protein is CAWTRSKGQNSGNTIYF.

This chain uses TRBV29-1 with TRBJ2-5, with 9 bases lining up with TRBD1. Germline V gene data show CDR1 as SQVTM and CDR2 as ANQGSEA. The CDR3 has 12 amino acids. V was clipped by 7 bases and J by 0 bases; unmatched bases: 0. CDR3 in DNA: TGCAGCGGGACAGGGGACCAAGAGACCCAGTACTTC. Translating it yields CSGTGDQETQYF. Together with reference TRBV29-1 and TRBJ2-5, the CDR3 gives the full variable domain: SAVISQKPSRDICQRGTSLTIQCQVDSQVTMMFWYRQQPGQSLTLIATANQGSEATYESGFVIDKFPISRPNLTFSTLTVSNMSPEDSSIYLCSGTGDQETQYFGPGTRLLVL.

The table lists this clone with a few counts. The chain joins TRBV2 to TRBJ1-2; weak D call: TRBD1 (5 bases). V was shortened by 10 bases and J by 4 bases, with 16 bases between the two germline ends. From germline, CDR1 is SNHLY and CDR2 FYNNEI. The CDR3 contains 13 residues. CDR3 loop: CAIQAGTGYGYTF. In nucleotides, the CDR3 is TGTGCCATCCAGGCCGGGACGGGCTATGGCTACACCTTC.

CDR3 nucleotides: TGTGCCATCAGTGCAACGCCGGGGAATGAGCAGTTCTTC. Amino acid sequence: CAISATPGNEQFF. The J gene is TRBJ2-1, the V gene TRBV10-3; TRBD2 is a possible D gene (5 bases). Germline CDR1 is ENHRY and CDR2 is SYGVKD. The CDR3 covers 13 residues. The germline V and J ends were trimmed by 4 bases and 7 bases, with 11 bases remaining between them.

This clone was observed a few times. V is TRBV9 and J is TRBJ1-2; D not certain. Germline V lookup: CDR1 SGDLS, CDR2 YYNGEE. Trimming removed 4 bases from V and 5 bases from J, with 9 bases in between. This CDR3 is 12 amino acids long. The DNA for the CDR3 is TGTGCCAGCAGCCCCAACCGATATGGCTACACCTTC. It yields the protein CASSPNRYGYTF.

The sample holds many counts of this clone. The J gene is TRBJ2-1, the V gene TRBV7-2, with D hard to call. The CDR3 runs 11 residues. V lost 4 bases and J 7 bases, leaving 5 bases between the germline ends. Germline lookup yields CDR1 SGHTA and CDR2 FQGNSA. The CDR3 spells CASSYVNEQFF. CDR3 coding DNA: TGTGCCAGCAGCTATGTTAATGAGCAGTTCTTC.

The chain combines TRBV29-1 with TRBJ2-2; tentatively, D is TRBD1 (6 bases). The CDR3 loop spans 15 amino acids. The germline V gene encodes CDR1 SQVTM and CDR2 ANQGSEA. Trimming took 0 bases from V and 1 from J, leaving 9 bases between them. The chain's CDR3 is CSVEEPTGNTGELFF. DNA for the CDR3: TGCAGCGTTGAAGAACCGACAGGGAACACCGGGGAGCTGTTTTTT.

This chain connects TRBV29-1 to TRBJ2-7; 12 nucleotides agree with TRBD2. Germline loops: CDR1 SQVTM, CDR2 ANQGSEA. The CDR3 consists of 14 residues. V was clipped by 1 base and J by 4 bases; unmatched bases: 2. CDR3 amino acids: CSVEGTSGVYEQYF. CDR3 sequence (DNA): TGCAGCGTTGAAGGGACTAGCGGGGTTTACGAGCAGTACTTC.

V is TRBV5-4 and J is TRBJ1-2, with D maybe TRBD1 (6 bases). Deletions cut 5 bases from V and 8 bases from J, with 13 bases between. CDR1 and CDR2 (germline): SGHNT, YYREEE (reference sequence). This CDR3 spans 12 amino acids. The CDR3 is CASRRTGFGYTF. For the CDR3, the DNA is TGTGCCAGCAGGCGAACAGGGTTCGGCTACACCTTC.